One and the same sample provided the 27 T cell receptor delta chains below, sequenced in a study of gamma-delta chains in newborns, infants, children. TCRdb called clones anew from the reads with CATT. The sample has roughly 7,900 delta-chain clones, roughly 3.5% seen once. The material sequenced was blood. The origin of the receptors is a child who was a newborn, infant or young child, either healthy, febrile or measles-vaccinated (not recorded which).

This clone turned up a few times. The protein recorded in TCRdb matches a much larger clone and deviates from this DNA's translation at residue 4, suggesting a read error; the protein here is obtained by translating the DNA. This sequence joins TRDV2 and TRDJ2; 8 bases align to TRDD3. This CDR3 is 14 amino acids long. The V gene's germline CDR1 is GEAIGNYY and CDR2 EKD. For the CDR3, the DNA is TGTGCCTGTGGCACCTGGGGGAACGCAGCACAACTCTTCTTT. Protein: CACGTWGNAAQLFF.

Worth noting for this clone: Other DNA sequences from this sample encode an identical CDR3 as well. This chain uses TRDV2 with TRDJ3, with 11 bases matching TRDD3. The CDR3 covers 20 residues. The V gene's germline CDR1 is GEAIGNYY and CDR2 EKD. Trimming took 0 bases from V and 0 from J; bases not matched to a gene: 6. For the CDR3, the DNA is TGTGCCTGTGACACCGGCTGGGGGATACCCAGCTCCTGGGACACCCGACAGATGTTTTTC. Translated, it gives CACDTGWGIPSSWDTRQMFF.

The J gene is TRDJ3, the V gene TRDV2, with 8 bases aligning to TRDD3. In germline, CDR1 is GEAIGNYY, CDR2 EKD. This CDR3 has 19 residues. Trimming removed 2 bases from V and 0 bases from J; junction bases left unmatched: 8. The CDR3 sequence: CACDSTGGLSSWDTRQMFF. The CDR3 DNA reads TGTGCCTGTGACAGTACTGGGGGCCTCAGCTCCTGGGACACCCGACAGATGTTTTTC.

The chain combines TRDV2 with TRDJ2; 8 nucleotides match TRDD3. The ends lost 0 bases at V and 4 bases at J; junction bases unmatched: 3. Germline CDR1 is GEAIGNYY and CDR2 is EKD. The CDR3 covers 15 residues. This CDR3 is CACDTLGDPTAQLFF. The CDR3 bases are TGTGCCTGTGACACCCTGGGGGACCCGACAGCACAACTCTTCTTT.

This clone has more than one count but fewer than ten. The TCRdb record carries a much larger clone's protein, which differs from this DNA's translation at residue 14; a read error is the likely cause, and the protein listed here is the DNA translation. The chain combines TRDV2 with TRDJ3; 7 bases are shared with TRDD3. Looked up from germline, CDR1 is GEAIGNYY and CDR2 is EKD. The CDR3 sequence is 18 residues long. CDR3 DNA sequence: TGTGCCTGTGACATACTGGGGACCAGCTCCTGGGACACCCAACAGATGTTTTTC. This codes for CACDILGTSSWDTQQMFF.

This clone turned up a few times. The V and J genes are TRDV2 and TRDJ3; 8 bases line up with TRDD3. The trim removed 1 base at V and 0 bases at J, leaving 7 bases unmatched. Per germline, CDR1 GEAIGNYY and CDR2 EKD. The length of the CDR3 is 19 residues. The CDR3 sequence is CACDTLGALSSWDTRQMFF. DNA for the CDR3: TGTGCCTGTGACACACTGGGGGCTCTAAGCTCCTGGGACACCCGACAGATGTTTTTC.

The chain couples TRDV2 to TRDJ3; D is possibly TRDD3 (6 bases). Germline assignment: CDR1 GEAIGNYY and CDR2 EKD. This CDR3 is 17 amino acids long. Trimming pared 2 bases from V and 2 bases from J, leaving 12 bases between. The CDR3: CACDNWVTPWDTRQMFF. The CDR3 DNA reads TGTGCCTGTGACAACTGGGTGACCCCCTGGGACACCCGACAGATGTTTTTC.

This clone qualifies as medium-sized. The chain has TRDV2 and TRDJ3, with 10 bases fitting TRDD3. The CDR3 runs to 20 residues. V dropped 2 bases and J dropped 0; count of bases not matched to a gene: 9. Germline CDR1 reads GEAIGNYY; CDR2 reads EKD. In DNA, the CDR3 is TGTGCCTGTGACAGAGTACTGGGGGATCGGAGCTCCTGGGACACCCGACAGATGTTTTTC. Residues: CACDRVLGDRSSWDTRQMFF.

This clone has just a few counts. The chain recombines TRDV2 with TRDJ3; 8 bases agree with TRDD3. J lost 2 bases, V lost 1 base, and 6 bases had no gene match. Looked up from germline, CDR1 is GEAIGNYY and CDR2 is EKD. The CDR3 extends over 18 amino acids. The chain's CDR3 is CACDTGDTIPWDTRQMFF. The DNA of the CDR3 is TGTGCCTGTGACACTGGGGATACTATCCCCTGGGACACCCGACAGATGTTTTTC.

By sample fraction, this clone is medium-sized (0.01 to 0.1%). The J gene is TRDJ1, the V gene TRDV2; 7 bases align to TRDD3. CDR1 and CDR2 from the germline V gene are GEAIGNYY and EKD. Trimming cost V 3 bases and J 2 bases; bases outside gene matches: 2. The CDR3 is made up of 13 amino acids. The CDR3 reads CACDFWGTDKLIF. The CDR3 region has the DNA TGTGCCTGTGACTTCTGGGGGACCGATAAACTCATCTTT.

This clone is medium-sized in the sample. V gene TRDV2 combines with J gene TRDJ3; TRDD3 aligns across 8 bases. This CDR3 is 17 amino acids long. The ends lost 3 bases at V and 0 bases at J; junction bases unmatched: 3. Germline-derived CDR1 and CDR2 are GEAIGNYY and EKD. The CDR3 loop reads CACDGIRYSWDTRQMFF. CDR3 sequence (DNA): TGTGCCTGTGACGGGATACGCTACTCCTGGGACACCCGACAGATGTTTTTC.

This clone was found a few times. Given a much more abundant clone one base away, this may be a read error. No DNA is shown, since the ends of the CDR3 on it are uncertain; the CDR3 is the one TCRdb lists. The chain carries TRDV2 and TRDJ1; TRDD3 is the table's D call and was not checked against the DNA. CDR1 GEAIGNYY and CDR2 EKD come from the germline V gene. The CDR3 totals 16 residues, both ends included. Here the CDR3 reads CACDTVWGYGTDKLIF.

There are a few counts of this clone. TCRdb's protein, taken from a much larger clone, differs from this DNA's translation at residue 3, likely owing to a read error; the protein displayed comes from the DNA. V and J are TRDV2 and TRDJ3; 13 bases line up with TRDD3. CDR3 size: 18 residues. Germline CDR1 reads GEAIGNYY; CDR2 reads EKD. CDR3 nucleotide sequence: TGTGCCAGTGACACTGGGGGATACGCACCCTGGGACACCCGACAGATGTTTTTC. Protein: CASDTGGYAPWDTRQMFF.

In its sample, this clone was seen a few times. V is TRDV2 and J is TRDJ2, with 8 bases aligning to TRDD3. The germline V gene encodes CDR1 GEAIGNYY and CDR2 EKD. V lost 3 bases, J lost 8 bases, and 13 bases stayed unmatched. The CDR3 is made up of 16 amino acids. This CDR3 reads CACDALTGGHSAQLFF. CDR3 DNA: TGTGCCTGTGACGCGCTTACTGGGGGTCACTCGGCACAACTCTTCTTT.

Of note for this clone: This likely stems from a read error, as it lies one base from a far larger clone. Other DNA sequences in the sample encode the same CDR3. The genes are TRDV2 and TRDJ2; 13 bases fit TRDD3. Per the germline V gene, CDR1 is GEAIGNYY and CDR2 is EKD. This CDR3 region has 15 residues. The CDR3 sequence: CACDVLGDTTAQLFF. DNA of the CDR3: TGTGCCTGTGACGTACTGGGGGATACGACAGCACAGCTCTTCTTT.

This clone has only a few counts. A much larger clone differs from this one at a single base, so this may be a read error. V is TRDV2 and J is TRDJ3; 9 positions agree with TRDD3. Per the germline V gene, CDR1 is GEAIGNYY and CDR2 is EKD. This CDR3 is built from 19 residues. The V segment lost 3 bases and the J segment 0 bases; nucleotides outside the gene matches: 8. CDR3 in DNA: TGTGCCTGTGACGTTGCGGTGGGGATACGCTCCTGGGACACCCGACAGATGTTTTTC. It is translated as CACDVAVGIRSWDTRQMFF.

The table lists this clone with a few counts. The protein that TCRdb holds for this DNA derives from a much larger clone and differs from the translated DNA at residue 3, which likely indicates a read error; the protein shown here is translated from the DNA. The rearrangement links TRDV2 to TRDJ2, with 12 bases identical to TRDD3. Germline assignment: CDR1 GEAIGNYY and CDR2 EKD. The CDR3 covers 18 residues. CDR3 nucleotide sequence: TGTGCCCGTGACCAGATTCCTGGGGGATACGCCCTGACAGCACAACTCTTCTTT. Translation gives CARDQIPGGYALTAQLFF.

Concerning this clone: At one of its ends the junction is not consistent with the germline gene, which may arise from a read error. The chain has TRDV2 and TRDJ3, with D tentatively TRDD3 (5 bases). The CDR3 spans 17 residues. Germline V gene sequence: CDR1 GEAIGNYY, CDR2 EKD. CDR3 in DNA: TGTGCCTGTGACACCGTCGGGCCATCCTGGGACGCCCGACAGATGTTTTTC. Translation gives CACDTVGPSWDARQMFF.

With regard to this clone: One base away lies a much larger clone, so this may be a sequencing read error. The rearrangement links TRDV2 to TRDJ3; TRDD3 agrees at 10 bases. Germline-derived CDR1 and CDR2 are GEAIGNYY and EKD. Germline trimming cut 3 bases from V and 2 bases from J; bases unmatched to any gene: 9. The CDR3 consists of 19 residues. The CDR3 loop is CACDYWGIQSPWDTRQMFF. CDR3 DNA sequence: TGTGCCTGTGACTACTGGGGGATCCAAAGCCCCTGGGACACCCGACAGATGTTTTTC.

The gene calls are TRDV3 and TRDJ3; TRDD3 aligns across 8 bases. TCRdb offers no J gene call, so here the DNA was matched to germline to obtain one. The germline CDR1 and CDR2 sequences are TVYSNPD and GDNSRS (reference sequence). The CDR3 contains 18 residues. V gave up 0 bases and J gave up 0 bases; unmatched junction bases: 7. CDR3 DNA sequence: TGTGCCTTTAGCACTGGGGGCCCTAGCTCCTGGGACACCCGACAGATGTTTTTC. Protein product: CAFSTGGPSSWDTRQMFF.

Concerning this clone itself: A single base is all that separates this from a far larger clone, so a read error is likely. This chain links TRDV2 with TRDJ3, with 7 bases identical to TRDD3. Germline CDR1 and CDR2: GEAIGNYY and EKD. The CDR3 contains 18 residues. J gave up 0 bases and V 1 base, and 5 bases lay outside the gene matches. The CDR3 DNA follows: TGTGCCTGTGACACTGGGGGACACGGCTCCTGGGACACCCGACAGATGTTTTTC. Amino acid sequence: CACDTGGHGSWDTRQMFF.

This rearrangement joins TRDV2 to TRDJ3, with D possibly being TRDD3 (6 bases). TCRdb records no J gene; here it was assigned by comparing the DNA to germline. Between the trimmed V and J ends, which lost 3 bases and 0 bases, there was a span of 20 bases. This CDR3 comprises 20 residues. Looked up from germline, CDR1 is GEAIGNYY and CDR2 is EKD. CDR3 sequence reads: CACDGVRGDRSSWDTRQMFF. CDR3 nucleotides: TGTGCCTGTGACGGAGTACGGGGGGACCGGAGCTCCTGGGACACCCGACAGATGTTTTTC.

On this clone itself: An end of the junction differs from the germline gene, which may be a read error. This chain uses TRDV2 with TRDJ3, with D perhaps TRDD3 (6 bases). The length of the CDR3 is 18 residues. Germline V gene data show CDR1 as GEAIGNYY and CDR2 as EKD. For the CDR3, the DNA is TGTGCCTGTGACACGTGGGGGTCCTCCTCCTGGAACACCCGACAGATGTTTTTC. Translating gives CACDTWGSSSWNTRQMFF.

This clone is medium-sized by share. Other DNA sequences from this sample encode an identical CDR3 as well. The CDR3 region is CACDAVLGDTRQMFF. The CDR3 region has the DNA TGTGCCTGTGACGCTGTACTGGGGGACACCCGACAGATGTTTTTC. The chain links TRDV2 to TRDJ3; D might be TRDD3 (5 bases). The CDR3 consists of 15 residues. Germline CDR1 GEAIGNYY, CDR2 EKD. Trimming shortened V by 3 bases and J by 5 bases, and 10 bases separated the two germline ends.

The rearrangement links TRDV2 to TRDJ3, with 11 bases identical to TRDD3. Germline-derived CDR1 and CDR2 are GEAIGNYY and EKD. The CDR3 length is 19 residues. V trimming: 3 bases; J trimming: 0 bases; junction bases outside the gene matches: 6. In nucleotides, the CDR3 is TGTGCCTGTGACCTACTGGGGGATATAAGCTCCTGGGACACCCGACAGATGTTTTTC. This translates into CACDLLGDISSWDTRQMFF.

This clone is deemed medium-sized. Other DNA sequences in this specimen translate into the identical CDR3. The chain is built from TRDV2 and TRDJ1; TRDD3 matches at 7 bases. Germline V gives CDR1 GEAIGNYY, CDR2 EKD. V lost 3 bases and J lost 3; bases outside the gene matches: 12. The CDR3 is made up of 16 amino acids. The CDR3 sequence: CACDRREDTDADKLIF. CDR3 DNA: TGTGCCTGTGACCGACGGGAGGATACGGACGCCGATAAACTCATCTTT.

This clone was counted ten times or more. This sequence joins TRDV2 and TRDJ1; the match to TRDD3 covers 8 bases. CDR1 GEAIGNYY and CDR2 EKD come from the germline V gene. The V and J ends lost 3 bases and 0 bases, in that order; junction bases with no gene match: 8. This CDR3 spans 16 amino acids. CDR3 bases: TGTGCCTGTGACGTACTGGGGGCCACTTACACCGATAAACTCATCTTT. Its protein is CACDVLGATYTDKLIF.